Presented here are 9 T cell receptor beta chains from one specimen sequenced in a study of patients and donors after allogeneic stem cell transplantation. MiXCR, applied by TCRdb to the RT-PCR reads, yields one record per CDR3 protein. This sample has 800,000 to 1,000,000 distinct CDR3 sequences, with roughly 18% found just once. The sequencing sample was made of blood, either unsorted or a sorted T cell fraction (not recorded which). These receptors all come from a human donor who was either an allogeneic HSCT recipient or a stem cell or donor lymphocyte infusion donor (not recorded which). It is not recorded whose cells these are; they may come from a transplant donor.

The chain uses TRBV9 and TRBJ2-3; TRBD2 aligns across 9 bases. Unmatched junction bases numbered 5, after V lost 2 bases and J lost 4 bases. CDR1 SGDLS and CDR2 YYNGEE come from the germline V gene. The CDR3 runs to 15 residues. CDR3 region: CASSVRGGRADTQYF. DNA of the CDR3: TGTGCCAGCAGCGTGCGGGGGGGCCGGGCAGATACGCAGTATTTT. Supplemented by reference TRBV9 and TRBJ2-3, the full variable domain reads DSGVTQTPKHLITATGQRVTLRCSPRSGDLSVYWYQQSLDQGLQFLIQYYNGEERAKGNILERFSAQQFPDLHSELNLSSLELGDSALYFCASSVRGGRADTQYFGPGTRLTVL.

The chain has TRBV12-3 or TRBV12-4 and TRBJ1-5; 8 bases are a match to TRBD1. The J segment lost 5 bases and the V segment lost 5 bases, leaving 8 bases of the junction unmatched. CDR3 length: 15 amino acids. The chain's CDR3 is CASSRVDRGHQPQHF. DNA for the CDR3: TGTGCCAGCAGTAGAGTAGACAGGGGTCATCAGCCCCAGCATTTT.

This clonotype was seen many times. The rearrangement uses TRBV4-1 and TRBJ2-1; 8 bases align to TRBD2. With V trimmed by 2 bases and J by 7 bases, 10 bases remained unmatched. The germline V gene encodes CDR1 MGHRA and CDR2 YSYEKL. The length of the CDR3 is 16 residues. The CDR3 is CASSQSPSGRYNEQFF. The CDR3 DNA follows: TGCGCCAGCAGCCAATCGCCTAGCGGGCGGTATAATGAGCAGTTCTTC.

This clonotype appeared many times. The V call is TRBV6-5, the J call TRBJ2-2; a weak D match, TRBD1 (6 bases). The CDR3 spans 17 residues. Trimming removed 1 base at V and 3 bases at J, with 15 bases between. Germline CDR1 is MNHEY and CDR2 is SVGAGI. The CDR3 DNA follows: TGTGCCAGCAGTTACTACCCCGAGGGGGAGTACACCGGGGAGCTGTTTTTT. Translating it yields CASSYYPEGEYTGELFF.

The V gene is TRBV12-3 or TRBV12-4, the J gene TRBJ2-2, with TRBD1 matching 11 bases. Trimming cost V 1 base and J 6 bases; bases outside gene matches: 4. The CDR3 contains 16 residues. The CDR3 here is CASSLGGQGAAGELFF. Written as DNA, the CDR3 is TGTGCCAGCAGTTTAGGAGGACAGGGGGCAGCCGGGGAGCTGTTTTTT.

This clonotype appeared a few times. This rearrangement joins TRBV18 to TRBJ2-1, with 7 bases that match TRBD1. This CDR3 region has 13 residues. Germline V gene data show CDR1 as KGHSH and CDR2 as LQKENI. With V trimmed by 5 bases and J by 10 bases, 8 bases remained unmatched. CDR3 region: CASSSAQGNEQFF. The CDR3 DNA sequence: TGTGCCAGCTCATCGGCACAGGGGAACGAGCAGTTCTTC.

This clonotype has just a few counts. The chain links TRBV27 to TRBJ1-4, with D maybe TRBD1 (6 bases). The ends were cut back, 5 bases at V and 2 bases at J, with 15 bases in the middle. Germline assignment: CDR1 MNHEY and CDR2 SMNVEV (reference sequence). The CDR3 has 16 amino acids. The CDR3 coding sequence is TGTGCCAGCAGTGAGATTGGGGGGGGCACTAATGAAAAACTGTTTTTT. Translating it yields CASSEIGGGTNEKLFF. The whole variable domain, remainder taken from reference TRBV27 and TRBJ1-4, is EAQVTQNPRYLITVTGKKLTVTCSQNMNHEYMSWYRQDPGLGLRQIYYSMNVEVTDKGDVPEGYKVSRKEKRNFPLILESPSPNQTSLYFCASSEIGGGTNEKLFFGSGTQLSVL.

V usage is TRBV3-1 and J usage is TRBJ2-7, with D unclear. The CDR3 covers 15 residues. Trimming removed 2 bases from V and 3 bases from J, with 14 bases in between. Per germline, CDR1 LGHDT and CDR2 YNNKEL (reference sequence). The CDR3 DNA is TGTGCCAGCAGCCAAAAACGGGTTAGAAGCTACGAGCAGTACTTC. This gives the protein CASSQKRVRSYEQYF.

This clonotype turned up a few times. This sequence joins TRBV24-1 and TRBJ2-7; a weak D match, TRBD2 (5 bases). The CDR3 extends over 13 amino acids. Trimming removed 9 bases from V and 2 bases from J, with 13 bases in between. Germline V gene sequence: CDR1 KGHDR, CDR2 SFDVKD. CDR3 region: CATSGETPYEQYF. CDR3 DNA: TGTGCCACCTCCGGGGAAACCCCCTACGAGCAGTACTTC.